This T cell receptor (beta chain) was sequenced for a study of blood T cell repertoires in COVID-19. Study-level background: Italy, Spain and the United States were the sources of the convalescent and acute COVID-19 samples. The analysed material was cDNA or gDNA that came from T cells, B-cell-depleted T cells, or PBMCs.

In the original workflow: Cell counts per sample came from amplifying reference gene primers. The data were produced by immunoSEQ multiplex PCR, yet TCRdb's version contains in-frame clones alone and is incomplete. V, J and clone size are taken as reported in that table, and D and trimming were inferred from the DNA itself. The sample shows under 300,000 clones, about nine tenths of them seen only once. Germline V gene data show CDR1 as DFQATT and CDR2 as SNEGSKA (reference sequence). There are 14 residues in the CDR3. V shed 3 bases and J 5 bases; nucleotides not matched to a gene: 8. The chain employs TRBV20-1 and TRBJ2-7; 9 positions agree with TRBD2. The receptor comes from a woman younger than 45 with active or convalescent COVID-19. What was sequenced was peripheral blood. The CDR3 DNA reads as TGCAGTGCTAGTCGGCGGGGGGGGCTCGACGAGCAGTACTTC. Its protein product is CSASRRGGLDEQYF.